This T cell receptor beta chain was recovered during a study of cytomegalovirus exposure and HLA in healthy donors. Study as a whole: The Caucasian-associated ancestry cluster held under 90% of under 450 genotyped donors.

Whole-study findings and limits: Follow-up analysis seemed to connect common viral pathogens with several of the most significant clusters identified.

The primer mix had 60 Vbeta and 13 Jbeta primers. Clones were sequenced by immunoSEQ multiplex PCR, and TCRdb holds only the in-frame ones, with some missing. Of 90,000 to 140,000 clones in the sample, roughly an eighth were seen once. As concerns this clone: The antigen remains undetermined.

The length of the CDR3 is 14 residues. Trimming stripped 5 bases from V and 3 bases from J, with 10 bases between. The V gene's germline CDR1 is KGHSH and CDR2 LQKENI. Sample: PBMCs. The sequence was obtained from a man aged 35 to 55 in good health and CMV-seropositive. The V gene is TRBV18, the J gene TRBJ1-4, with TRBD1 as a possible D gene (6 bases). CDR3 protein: CASSSDSSNEKLFF. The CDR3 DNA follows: TGTGCCAGCTCATCGGACAGCTCTAATGAAAAACTGTTTTTT. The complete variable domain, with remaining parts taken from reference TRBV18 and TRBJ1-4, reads NAGVMQNPRHLVRRRGQEARLRCSPMKGHSHVYWYRQLPEEGLKFMVYLQKENIIDESGMPKERFSAEFPKEGPSILRIQQVVRGDSAAYFCASSSDSSNEKLFFGSGTQLSVL.